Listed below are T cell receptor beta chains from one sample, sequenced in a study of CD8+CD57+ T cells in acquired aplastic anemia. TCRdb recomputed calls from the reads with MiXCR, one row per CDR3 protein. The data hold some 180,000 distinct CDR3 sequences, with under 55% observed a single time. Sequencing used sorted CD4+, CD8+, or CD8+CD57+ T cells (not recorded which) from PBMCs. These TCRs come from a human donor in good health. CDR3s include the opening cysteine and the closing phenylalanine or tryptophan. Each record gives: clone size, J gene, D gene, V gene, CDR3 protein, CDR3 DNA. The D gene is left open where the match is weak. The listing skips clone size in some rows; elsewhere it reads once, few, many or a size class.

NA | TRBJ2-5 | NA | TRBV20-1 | CSARDPRRPDQETQYF | TGCAGTGCTAGAGATCCGAGGCGCCCGGATCAAGAGACCCAGTACTTC
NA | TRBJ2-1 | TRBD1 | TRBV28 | CASSTVQGVYNEQFF | TGTGCCAGCAGCACCGTTCAGGGGGTTTACAATGAGCAGTTCTTC
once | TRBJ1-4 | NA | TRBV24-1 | CAHRKGVNNEKLFF | TGTGCCCACAGGAAGGGCGTAAATAATGAAAAACTGTTTTTT
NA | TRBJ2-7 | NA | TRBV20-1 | CSARESLGGDGLYEQYF | TGCAGTGCTAGAGAGTCCCTCGGCGGGGACGGCCTTTACGAGCAGTACTTC
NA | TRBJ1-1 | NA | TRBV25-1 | CASTPTSMVLDTEAFF | TGTGCCAGCACCCCCACGTCGATGGTTTTGGACACTGAAGCTTTCTTT
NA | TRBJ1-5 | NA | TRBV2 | CASSVRGLGQPQHF | TGTGCCAGCAGCGTACGGGGGTTGGGGCAGCCCCAGCATTTT
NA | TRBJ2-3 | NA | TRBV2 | CASTPKGHSTDTQYF | TGTGCCAGCACCCCAAAGGGACACAGCACAGATACGCAGTATTTT
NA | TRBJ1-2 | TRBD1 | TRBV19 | CATAQDGTGYGYTF | TGTGCCACCGCACAGGACGGGACAGGGTATGGCTACACCTTC
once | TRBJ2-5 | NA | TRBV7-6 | CASGLGRGMGETQYF | TGTGCCAGCGGCTTAGGCAGGGGCATGGGGGAGACCCAGTACTTC
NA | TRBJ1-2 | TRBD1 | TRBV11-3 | CASSKTGTDNYGYTF | TGTGCCAGCAGCAAAACCGGGACAGACAACTATGGCTACACCTTC
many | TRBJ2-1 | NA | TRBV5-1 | CASSLLETYNEQFF | TGCGCCAGCAGCTTGCTGGAGACCTACAATGAGCAGTTCTTC
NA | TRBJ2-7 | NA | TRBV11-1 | CASSLVPGRNSYEQYF | TGTGCCAGCAGCTTAGTACCGGGACGGAACTCCTACGAGCAGTACTTC
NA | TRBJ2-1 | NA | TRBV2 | CAGARGGLYNEQFF | TGTGCCGGAGCAAGAGGGGGACTCTACAATGAGCAGTTCTTC
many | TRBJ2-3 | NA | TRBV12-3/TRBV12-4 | CASSWFPQGTDTQYF | TGTGCCAGCAGTTGGTTCCCACAGGGCACAGATACGCAGTATTTT
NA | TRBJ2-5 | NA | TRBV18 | CASSPPSGEETQYF | TGTGCCAGCTCACCACCAAGCGGAGAAGAGACCCAGTACTTC
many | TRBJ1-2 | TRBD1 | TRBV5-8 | CASSSGTEFYGYTF | TGTGCCAGCAGCTCCGGGACAGAATTCTATGGCTACACCTTC
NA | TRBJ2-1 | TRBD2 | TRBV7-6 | CASSLRAGAGNEQFF | TGTGCCAGCAGCTTGAGGGCGGGAGCCGGAAATGAGCAGTTCTTC
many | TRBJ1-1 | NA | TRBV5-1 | CASSLVRNTEAFF | TGCGCCAGCAGCTTGGTGAGGAACACTGAAGCTTTCTTT
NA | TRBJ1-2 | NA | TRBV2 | CASSSRVGEGGYTF | TGTGCCAGCAGTTCACGGGTGGGGGAGGGTGGCTACACCTTC
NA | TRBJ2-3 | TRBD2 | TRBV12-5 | CASAAGLAASTDTQYF | TGTGCTAGTGCCGCCGGACTAGCCGCTAGCACAGATACGCAGTATTTT